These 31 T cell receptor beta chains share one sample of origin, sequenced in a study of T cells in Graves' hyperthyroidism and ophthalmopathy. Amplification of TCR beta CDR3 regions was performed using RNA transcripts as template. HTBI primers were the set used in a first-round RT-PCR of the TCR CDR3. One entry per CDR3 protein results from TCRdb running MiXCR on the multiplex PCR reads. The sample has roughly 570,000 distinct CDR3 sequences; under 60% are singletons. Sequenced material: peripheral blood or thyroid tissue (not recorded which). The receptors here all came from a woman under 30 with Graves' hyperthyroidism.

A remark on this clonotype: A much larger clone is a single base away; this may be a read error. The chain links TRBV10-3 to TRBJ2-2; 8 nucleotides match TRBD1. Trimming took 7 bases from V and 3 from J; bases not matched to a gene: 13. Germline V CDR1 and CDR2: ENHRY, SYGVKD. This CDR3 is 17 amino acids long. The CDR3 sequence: CAITETGAGGDTGELFF. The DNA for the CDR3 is TGTGCCATCACCGAAACCGGGGCAGGGGGCGACACCGGGGAGCTGTTTTTT.

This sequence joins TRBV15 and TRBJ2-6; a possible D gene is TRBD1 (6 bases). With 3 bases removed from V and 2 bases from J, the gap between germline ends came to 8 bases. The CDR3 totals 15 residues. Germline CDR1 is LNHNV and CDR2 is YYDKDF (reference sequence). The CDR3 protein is CATSSDRPGANVLTF. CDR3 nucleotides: TGTGCCACCAGCAGTGACAGGCCTGGGGCCAACGTCCTGACTTTC.

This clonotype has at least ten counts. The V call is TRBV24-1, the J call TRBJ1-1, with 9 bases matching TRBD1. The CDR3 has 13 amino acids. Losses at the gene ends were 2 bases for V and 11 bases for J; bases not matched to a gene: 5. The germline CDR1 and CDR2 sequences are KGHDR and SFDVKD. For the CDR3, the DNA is TGTGCCACCAGTGATTCCGGGACAGGGCATGCTTTCTTT. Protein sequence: CATSDSGTGHAFF.

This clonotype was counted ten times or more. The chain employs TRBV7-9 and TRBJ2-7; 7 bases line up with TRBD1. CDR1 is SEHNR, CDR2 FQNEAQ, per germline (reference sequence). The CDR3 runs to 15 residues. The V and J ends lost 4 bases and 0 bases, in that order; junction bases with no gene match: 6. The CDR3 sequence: CASSSGQMSSYEQYF. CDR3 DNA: TGTGCCAGCAGCTCGGGACAGATGAGCTCCTACGAGCAGTACTTC.

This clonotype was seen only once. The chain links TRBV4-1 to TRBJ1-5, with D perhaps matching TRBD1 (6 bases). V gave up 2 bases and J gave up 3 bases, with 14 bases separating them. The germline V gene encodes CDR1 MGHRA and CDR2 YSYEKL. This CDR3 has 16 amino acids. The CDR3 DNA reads TGCGCCAGCAGCCAAAGAAGGGGGGCGTTCAATCAGCCCCAGCATTTT. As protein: CASSQRRGAFNQPQHF.

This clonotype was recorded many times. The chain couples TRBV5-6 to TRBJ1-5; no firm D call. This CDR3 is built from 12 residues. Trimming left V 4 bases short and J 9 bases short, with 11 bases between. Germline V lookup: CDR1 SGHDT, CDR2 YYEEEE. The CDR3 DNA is TGTGCCAGCAGCCTGAGGATTGGGCCCCAGCATTTT. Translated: CASSLRIGPQHF.

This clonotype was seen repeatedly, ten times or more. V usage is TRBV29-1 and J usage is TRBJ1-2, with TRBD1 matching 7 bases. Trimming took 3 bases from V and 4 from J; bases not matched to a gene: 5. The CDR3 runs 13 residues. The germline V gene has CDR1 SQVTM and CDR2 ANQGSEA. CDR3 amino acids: CSVDPGGTYGYTF. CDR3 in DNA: TGCAGCGTTGATCCAGGGGGAACCTATGGCTACACCTTC.

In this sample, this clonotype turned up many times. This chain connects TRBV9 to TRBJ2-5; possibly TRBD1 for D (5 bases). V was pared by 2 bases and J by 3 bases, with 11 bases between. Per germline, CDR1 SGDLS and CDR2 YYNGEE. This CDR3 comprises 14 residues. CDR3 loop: CASSVGRAEETQYF. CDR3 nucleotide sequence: TGTGCCAGCAGCGTTGGCAGGGCGGAAGAGACCCAGTACTTC.

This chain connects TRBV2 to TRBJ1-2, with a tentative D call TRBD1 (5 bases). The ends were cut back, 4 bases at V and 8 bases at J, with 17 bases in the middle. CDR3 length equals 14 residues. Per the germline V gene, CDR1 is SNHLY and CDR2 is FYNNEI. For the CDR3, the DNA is TGTGCCAGCAGTGGAGGGGAAAGCCAAGGAGGCTACACCTTC. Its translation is CASSGGESQGGYTF.

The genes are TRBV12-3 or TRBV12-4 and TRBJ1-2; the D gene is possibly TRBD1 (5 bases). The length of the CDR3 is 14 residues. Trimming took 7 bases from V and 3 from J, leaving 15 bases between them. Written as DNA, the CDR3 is TGTGCCAGCAACTTGGGGCAGGAAGACTATGGCTACACCTTC. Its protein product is CASNLGQEDYGYTF.

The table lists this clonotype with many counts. The CDR3 nucleotides read TGTGCCAGCAGTTTATATGGTCCACAGGGGATCGCTGGCTACACCTTC. It encodes CASSLYGPQGIAGYTF. The V call is TRBV12-3 or TRBV12-4, the J call TRBJ1-2; 7 positions agree with TRBD1. With V trimmed by 2 bases and J by 7 bases, 13 bases remained unmatched. This CDR3 spans 16 amino acids.

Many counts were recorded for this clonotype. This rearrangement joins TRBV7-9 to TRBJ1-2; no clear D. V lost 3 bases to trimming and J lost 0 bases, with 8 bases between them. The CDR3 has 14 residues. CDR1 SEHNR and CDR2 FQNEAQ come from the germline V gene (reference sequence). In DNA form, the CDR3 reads TGTGCCAGCAGCTTGTCCCAGACTAACTATGGCTACACCTTC. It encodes CASSLSQTNYGYTF.

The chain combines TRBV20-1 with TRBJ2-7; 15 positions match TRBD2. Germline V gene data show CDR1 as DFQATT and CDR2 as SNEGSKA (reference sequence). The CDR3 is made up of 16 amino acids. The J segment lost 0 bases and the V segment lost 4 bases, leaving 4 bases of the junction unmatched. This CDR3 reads CSAIGTSGRPSYEQYF. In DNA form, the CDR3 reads TGCAGTGCTATCGGGACTAGCGGGAGGCCCTCCTACGAGCAGTACTTC.

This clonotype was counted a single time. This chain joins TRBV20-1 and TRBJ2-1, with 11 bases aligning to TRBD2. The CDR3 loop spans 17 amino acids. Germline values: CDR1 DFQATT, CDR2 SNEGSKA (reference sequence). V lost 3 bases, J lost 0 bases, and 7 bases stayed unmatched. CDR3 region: CSARIAGGLSSYNEQFF. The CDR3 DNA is TGCAGTGCTAGGATAGCGGGAGGGCTGAGCTCCTACAATGAGCAGTTCTTC.

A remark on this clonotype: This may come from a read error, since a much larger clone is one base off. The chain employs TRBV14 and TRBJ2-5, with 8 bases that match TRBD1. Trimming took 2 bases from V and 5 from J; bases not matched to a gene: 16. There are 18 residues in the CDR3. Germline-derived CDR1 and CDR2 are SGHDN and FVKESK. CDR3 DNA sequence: TGTGCCAGCAGCCAATTATCCCGGGGCAGGGGGCGCCGGGAGACCCAGTACTTC. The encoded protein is CASSQLSRGRGRRETQYF.

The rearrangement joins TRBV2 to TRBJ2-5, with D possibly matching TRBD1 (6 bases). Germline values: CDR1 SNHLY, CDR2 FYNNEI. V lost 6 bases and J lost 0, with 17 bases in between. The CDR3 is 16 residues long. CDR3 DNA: TGTGCCAGCAGGATACCGGGACATTCGTACCAAGAGACCCAGTACTTC. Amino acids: CASRIPGHSYQETQYF.

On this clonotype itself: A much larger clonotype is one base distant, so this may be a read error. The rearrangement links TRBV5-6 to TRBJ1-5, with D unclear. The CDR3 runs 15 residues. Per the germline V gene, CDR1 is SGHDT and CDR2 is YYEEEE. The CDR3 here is CAGSLDPGGNQPQHF. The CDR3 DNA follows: TGTGCCGGCAGCTTGGATCCGGGAGGTAATCAGCCCCAGCATTTT.

CDR3 DNA: TGCAGCGTAACCGGACTAGCGGACCCCTACGAGCAGTACTTC. The encoded protein is CSVTGLADPYEQYF. The J gene is TRBJ2-7, the V gene TRBV29-1; 10 bases line up with TRBD2. Germline lookup yields CDR1 SQVTM and CDR2 ANQGSEA. Unmatched junction bases numbered 7, after V lost 6 bases and J lost 2 bases. This CDR3 has 14 amino acids.

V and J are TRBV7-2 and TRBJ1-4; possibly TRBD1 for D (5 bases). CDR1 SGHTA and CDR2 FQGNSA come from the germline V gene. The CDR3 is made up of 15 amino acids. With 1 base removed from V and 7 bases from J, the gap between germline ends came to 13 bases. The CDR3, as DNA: TGTGCCAGCAGCTTAGATAGTGCAGGGAGTGAAAAACTGTTTTTT. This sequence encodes CASSLDSAGSEKLFF.

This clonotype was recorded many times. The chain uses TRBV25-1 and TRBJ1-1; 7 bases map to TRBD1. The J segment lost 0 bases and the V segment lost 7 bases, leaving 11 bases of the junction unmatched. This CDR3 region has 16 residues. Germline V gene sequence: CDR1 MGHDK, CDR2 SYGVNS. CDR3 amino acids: CASNTGRRGLNTEAFF. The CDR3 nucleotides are TGTGCCAGCAACACGGGGCGAAGGGGGCTGAACACTGAAGCTTTCTTT.

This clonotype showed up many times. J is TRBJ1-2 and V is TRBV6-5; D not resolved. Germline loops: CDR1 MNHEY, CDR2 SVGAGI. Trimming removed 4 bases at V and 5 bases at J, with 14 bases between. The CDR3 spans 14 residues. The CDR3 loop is CASSFTSEFYGYTF. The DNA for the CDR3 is TGTGCCAGCAGTTTTACGTCGGAGTTTTATGGCTACACCTTC.

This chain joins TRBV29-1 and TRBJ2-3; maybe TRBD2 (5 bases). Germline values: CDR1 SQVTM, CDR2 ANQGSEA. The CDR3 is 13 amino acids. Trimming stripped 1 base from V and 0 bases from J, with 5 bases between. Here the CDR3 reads CSVEGTSTDTQYF. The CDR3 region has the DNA TGCAGCGTTGAAGGGACTAGCACAGATACGCAGTATTTT.

The CDR3 reads CASSLGSSGTSIGELFF. In nucleotides, the CDR3 is TGTGCCAGCAGCTTGGGTTCTAGCGGGACGAGCATCGGGGAGCTGTTTTTT. The gene calls are TRBV7-6 and TRBJ2-2; 9 bases align to TRBD2. The trim removed 3 bases at V and 7 bases at J, leaving 12 bases unmatched. Germline CDR1 SGHVS, CDR2 FNYEAQ. This CDR3 is built from 17 residues.

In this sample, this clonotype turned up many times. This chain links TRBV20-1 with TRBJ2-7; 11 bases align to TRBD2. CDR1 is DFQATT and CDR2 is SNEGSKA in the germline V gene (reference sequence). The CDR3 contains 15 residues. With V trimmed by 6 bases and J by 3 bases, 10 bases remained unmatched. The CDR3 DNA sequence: TGCAGTGCCTCCTTTGCAGGGACTAGCGGCTACGAGCAGTACTTC. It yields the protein CSASFAGTSGYEQYF.

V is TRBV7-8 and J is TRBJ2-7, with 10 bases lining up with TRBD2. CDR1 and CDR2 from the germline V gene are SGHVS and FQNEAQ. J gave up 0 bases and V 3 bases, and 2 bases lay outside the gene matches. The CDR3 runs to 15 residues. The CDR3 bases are TGTGCCAGCAGCTTTACTAGCGGGGTCTCCTACGAGCAGTACTTC. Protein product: CASSFTSGVSYEQYF.

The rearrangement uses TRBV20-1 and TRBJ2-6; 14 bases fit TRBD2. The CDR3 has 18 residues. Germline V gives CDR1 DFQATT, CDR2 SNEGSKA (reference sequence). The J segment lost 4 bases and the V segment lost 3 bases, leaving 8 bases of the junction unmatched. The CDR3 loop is CSASQSTSGREGANVLTF. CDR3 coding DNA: TGCAGTGCTAGTCAGTCGACTAGCGGGAGGGAAGGGGCCAACGTCCTGACTTTC.

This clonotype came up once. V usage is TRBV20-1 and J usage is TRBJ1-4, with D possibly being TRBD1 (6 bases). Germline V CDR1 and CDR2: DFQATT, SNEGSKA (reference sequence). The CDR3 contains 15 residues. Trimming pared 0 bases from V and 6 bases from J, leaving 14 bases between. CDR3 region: CSARDPVGGHEKLFF. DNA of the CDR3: TGCAGTGCTAGAGATCCGGTCGGGGGGCATGAAAAACTGTTTTTT.

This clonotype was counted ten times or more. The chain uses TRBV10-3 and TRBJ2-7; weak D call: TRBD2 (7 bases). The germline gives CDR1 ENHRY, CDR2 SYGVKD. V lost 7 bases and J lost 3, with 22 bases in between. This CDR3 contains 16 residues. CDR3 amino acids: CAIKAGAASVSYEQYF. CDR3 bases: TGTGCCATCAAGGCGGGGGCGGCTAGCGTGAGCTACGAGCAGTACTTC.

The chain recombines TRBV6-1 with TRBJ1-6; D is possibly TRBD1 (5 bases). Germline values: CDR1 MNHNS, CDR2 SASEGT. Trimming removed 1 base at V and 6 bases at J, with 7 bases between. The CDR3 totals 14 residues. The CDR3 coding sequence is TGTGCCAGCAGTGAAGTGGGGCGTAATTCACCCCTCCACTTT. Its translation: CASSEVGRNSPLHF.

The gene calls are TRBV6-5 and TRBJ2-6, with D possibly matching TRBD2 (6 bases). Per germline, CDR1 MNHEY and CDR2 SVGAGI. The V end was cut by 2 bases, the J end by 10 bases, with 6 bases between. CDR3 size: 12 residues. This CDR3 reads CASSYGGNVLTF. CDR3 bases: TGTGCCAGCAGTTACGGGGGGAACGTCCTGACTTTC.

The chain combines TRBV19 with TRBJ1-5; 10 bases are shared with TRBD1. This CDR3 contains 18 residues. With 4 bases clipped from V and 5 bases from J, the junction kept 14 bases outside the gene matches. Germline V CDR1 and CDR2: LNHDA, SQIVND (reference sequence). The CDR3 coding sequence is TGTGCCAGTAGTACAAACCTTCGGGGACAGGGGTTTCATCAGCCCCAGCATTTT. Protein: CASSTNLRGQGFHQPQHF.